Listed below are T cell receptor beta chains from one sample, sequenced in a study of blood T cells in healthy people across ages. Via MiXCR, TCRdb re-called the 5' RACE reads, giving one row per CDR3 protein. The table records about 780,000 distinct CDR3 sequences, under 30% of them present only once. These data are also associated with another study on T cells of mothers and their children.

The sample taken for sequencing was blood. The receptors derive from a boy younger than 18 in good health. Both conserved end residues are part of each CDR3.

TRBV11-2	TRBJ2-5	CASSPLAGLAGGETQYF
TRBV20-1	TRBJ2-1	CSALAGGYNEQFF
TRBV12-3/TRBV12-4	TRBJ2-1	CATRPDRSSEQFF
TRBV6-1	TRBJ2-4	CASSDLPGRLAKNIQYF
TRBV2	TRBJ1-5	CASGKGQPQHF
TRBV4-1	TRBJ2-2	CASSQIRAKNTGELFF
TRBV29-1	TRBJ2-3	CSVEDLSGTDTQYF
TRBV10-2	TRBJ2-5	CASSETASFQETQYF
TRBV6-2/TRBV6-3	TRBJ1-1	CASSYLGHRARNTEAFF
TRBV5-1	TRBJ2-7	CASSGRDSSYEQYF
TRBV2	TRBJ1-5	CASSEAAGAGQPQHF
TRBV9	TRBJ2-3	CASSVELTEDTQYF
TRBV7-9	TRBJ1-1	CASNQGGYGEAFF
TRBV14	TRBJ1-1	CASSQVRQVLGEAFF
TRBV4-1	TRBJ2-3	CASRPRTEGTDTQYF
TRBV14	TRBJ2-1	CASRQGGAYNEQFF
TRBV28	TRBJ2-5	CASNRGLEQYF
TRBV30	TRBJ2-7	CAWSGGSGSRDYEQYF
TRBV12-3/TRBV12-4	TRBJ2-7	CASNPGLRDEQYF
TRBV14	TRBJ1-6	CASSQASRRSPLHF
TRBV4-1	TRBJ1-5	CASSHHQGGNQPQHF
TRBV28	TRBJ2-1	CASSQQHQRGEQFF
TRBV20-1	TRBJ2-3	CSASHQGADTQYF
TRBV12-3/TRBV12-4	TRBJ2-1	CASAGASSYNEQFF
TRBV19	TRBJ2-4	CASTPEGKNIQYF
TRBV24-1	TRBJ2-1	CATSDSGGQGINNEQFF
TRBV28	TRBJ2-6	CASTLSGLADVLTF
TRBV5-1	TRBJ2-1	CASSFGPPYNEQFF
TRBV6-6	TRBJ1-4	CASRGQGGNEKLFF
TRBV4-2	TRBJ2-4	CASSQRQGRENIQYF
TRBV7-6	TRBJ2-1	CASSLRTSGGGGSNEQFF
TRBV14	TRBJ2-2	CASSQEGPSVTGELFF
TRBV12-3/TRBV12-4	.	CASSFGTGNYEQYF
TRBV4-2	.	CASSQENGGSYEQYF
TRBV6-5	TRBJ2-1	CASSYDESSYNEQFF
TRBV7-6	TRBJ2-3	CASSLTAGGRADTQYF
TRBV23-1	TRBJ2-4	CASNIQYF
TRBV12-3/TRBV12-4	TRBJ2-5	CASSLIASGEETQYF
TRBV28	TRBJ2-1	CASSALGTGNEQFF
TRBV12-3/TRBV12-4	TRBJ1-5	CASSFYGGRQPQHF
TRBV12-3/TRBV12-4	TRBJ2-7	CASSLRDRGHEQYF
TRBV4-1	TRBJ1-4	CASSQPREGGRKLFF
TRBV5-1	.	CASSLGAVLGTEQYF
TRBV20-1	TRBJ2-5	CSASVQLGGQETQYF
TRBV19	TRBJ2-7	CASSIHGSSYEQYF
TRBV7-3	TRBJ2-5	CASSLQGGLAGRTETQYF
TRBV7-3	TRBJ2-3	CASSRDYSTDAQYF
TRBV6-1	TRBJ1-3	CASRHGGSLSSGNTIYF
TRBV5-6	.	CASSRPLRGRAHEQFF
TRBV7-9	TRBJ1-6	CASSRGGGDNSPLHF